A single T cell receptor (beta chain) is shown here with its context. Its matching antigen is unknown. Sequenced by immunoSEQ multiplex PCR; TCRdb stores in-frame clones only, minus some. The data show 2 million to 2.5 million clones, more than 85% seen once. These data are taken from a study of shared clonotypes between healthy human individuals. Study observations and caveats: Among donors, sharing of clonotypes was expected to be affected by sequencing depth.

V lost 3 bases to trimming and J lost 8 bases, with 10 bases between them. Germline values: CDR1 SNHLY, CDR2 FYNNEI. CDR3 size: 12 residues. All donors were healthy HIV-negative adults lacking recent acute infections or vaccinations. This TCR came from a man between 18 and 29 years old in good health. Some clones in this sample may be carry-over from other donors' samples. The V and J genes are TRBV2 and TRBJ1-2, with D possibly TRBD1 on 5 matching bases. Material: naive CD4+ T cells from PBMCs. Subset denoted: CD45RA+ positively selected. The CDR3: CASSDRELGYTF. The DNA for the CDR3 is TGTGCCAGCAGTGACAGGGAGTTAGGCTACACCTTC.